The sequence of this TCR beta chain was determined in a study of OX40 agonist ivuxolimab in advanced cancers. Study-wide context: Ivuxolimab was a fully human IgG2 agonistic monoclonal antibody targeting the costimulatory receptor OX40 (CD134). Three dose-escalation patients achieved partial responses, one with hepatocellular carcinoma and two with cutaneous melanoma. In the dose-escalation cohort, 75% to 90% of patients were male, and the mean age was 60 years with a range of roughly 20 to 79. The monotherapy dose-escalation portion (N of about 50 patients) of the phase I ivuxolimab trial is reported in the paper. Intravenous ivuxolimab was administered to patients every 2 weeks at six dose levels: 0.01, 0.1, 0.3, 1.5, 3 and 10 mg/kg. The point of sequencing TCRbeta in the periphery was to test whether ivuxolimab changed TCR sequence diversity and drove clonal T-cell expansion. Of the roughly 52 dose-escalation patients, hepatocellular carcinoma was present in 19, melanoma in approximately 15, renal cell carcinoma in 9 and head and neck cancer in 9. Prior anti-PD-1, anti-PD-L1 or anti-CTLA-4 therapy was permitted, and checkpoint inhibitors had been received by 30% to 40% of dose-escalation patients.

For sequencing of the TCRbeta CDR3 region, genomic DNA was extracted from the sorted cells. The immunoSEQ Assay was used for sequencing of TCRbeta CDR3 regions. The immuneACCESS repertoire file appears here via TCRdb, limited to in-frame rearrangements. These files lack a portion of the clones; in checked studies, under half of the deficit traces to unresolved V genes, and the cause of the others is not known. The sample contains nearly 110,000 clones, 90% of them found a single time. The ten largest clones represent 0.48% of the sample. Regarding this clone: Its antigen specificity is not known. Qualities for individual bases were not recorded, and no much larger clone is one base off.

Taken from cysteine to phenylalanine, the CDR3 has 13 residues. Of all the DNA, just the CDR3 is kept, 39 bases in frame from base 1. The V and J ends are trimmed by 6 bases and 7 bases, leaving 13 bases between them. The CDR1 and CDR2 encoded by the germline V gene are MNHEY and SVGAGI. The trial excluded patients who had a history of autoimmune disease or were on systemic immunosuppression. Peripheral blood for TCR sequencing was collected from all dose cohorts at baseline, on cycle 4 day 1, and on cycle 7 day 1. The samples were drawn from a first-in-human, open-label, multicenter phase I dose-escalation trial of ivuxolimab. Adults with locally advanced or metastatic melanoma, renal cell, hepatocellular, or head and neck squamous cell carcinoma were enrolled in the trial. Before TCR sequencing, CD4+ T cells and CD8+ T cells were sorted from peripheral blood as separate populations. General study outcomes and caveats: At doses of 0.1 to 3.0 mg/kg, clonal expansion of both CD4+ and CD8+ blood T cells was observed from baseline to week 6. Antigen specificity was not determined for the clonally expanded peripheral T cells. In the 0.1-3.0 mg/kg groups, partial responders were among the patients with the lowest normalized peripheral clonal expansion, particularly in CD8+ T cells. Low levels of normalized T-cell clonal expansion were also shown by some nonresponding patients. On average, CD8+ T cells showed more expanded clones than CD4+ T cells after ivuxolimab.

The chain is made from TRBV6-5 and TRBJ1-5, with a tentative D gene TRBD1 over 5 matching bases. The sequencing used CD4+ or CD8+ T cells sorted from blood, collected in a trial of the OX40 agonist ivuxolimab. This receptor was identified in an adult with an advanced solid tumor such as melanoma, head and neck, liver or kidney cancer. The bases read TGTGCCAGCAGCCCTAAAGGGGACCAGCCCCAGCATTTT. Its coded protein is CASSPKGDQPQHF.